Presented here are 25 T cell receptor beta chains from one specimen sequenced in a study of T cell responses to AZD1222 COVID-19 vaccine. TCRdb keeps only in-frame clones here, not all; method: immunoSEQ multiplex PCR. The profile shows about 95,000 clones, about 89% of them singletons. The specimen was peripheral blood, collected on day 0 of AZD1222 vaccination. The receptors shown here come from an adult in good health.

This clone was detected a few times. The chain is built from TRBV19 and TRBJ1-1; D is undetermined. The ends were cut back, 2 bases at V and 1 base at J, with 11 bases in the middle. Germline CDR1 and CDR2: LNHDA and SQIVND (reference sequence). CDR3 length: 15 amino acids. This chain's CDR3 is CASSISQIWNTEAFF. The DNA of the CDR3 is TGTGCCAGTAGTATATCCCAGATTTGGAACACTGAAGCTTTCTTT.

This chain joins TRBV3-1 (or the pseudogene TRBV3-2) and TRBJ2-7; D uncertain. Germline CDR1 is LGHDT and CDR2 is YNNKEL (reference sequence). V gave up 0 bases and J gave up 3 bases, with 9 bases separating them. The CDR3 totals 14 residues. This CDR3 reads CASSQDLAIYEQYF. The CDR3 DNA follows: TGTGCCAGCAGCCAAGATCTGGCTATCTACGAGCAGTACTTC.

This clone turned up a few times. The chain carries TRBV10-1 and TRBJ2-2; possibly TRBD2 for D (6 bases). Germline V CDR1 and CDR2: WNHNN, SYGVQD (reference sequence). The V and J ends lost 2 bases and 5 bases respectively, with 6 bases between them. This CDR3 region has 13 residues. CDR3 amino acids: CASSERETGELFF. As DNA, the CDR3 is TGCGCCAGCAGTGAGCGGGAGACCGGGGAGCTGTTTTTT.

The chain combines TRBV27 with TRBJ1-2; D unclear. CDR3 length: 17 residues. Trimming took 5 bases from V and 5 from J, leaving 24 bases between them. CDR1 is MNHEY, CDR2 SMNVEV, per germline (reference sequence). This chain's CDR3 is CASSQSLGLKGGYGYTF. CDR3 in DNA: TGTGCCAGCAGTCAATCCCTTGGGTTGAAGGGCGGATATGGCTACACCTTC.

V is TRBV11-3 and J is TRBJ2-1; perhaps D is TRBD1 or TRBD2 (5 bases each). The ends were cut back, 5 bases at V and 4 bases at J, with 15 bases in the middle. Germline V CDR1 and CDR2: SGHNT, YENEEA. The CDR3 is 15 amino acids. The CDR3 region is CASSPYAGTYNEQFF. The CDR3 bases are TGTGCCAGCAGCCCCTACGCAGGGACGTACAATGAGCAGTTCTTC.

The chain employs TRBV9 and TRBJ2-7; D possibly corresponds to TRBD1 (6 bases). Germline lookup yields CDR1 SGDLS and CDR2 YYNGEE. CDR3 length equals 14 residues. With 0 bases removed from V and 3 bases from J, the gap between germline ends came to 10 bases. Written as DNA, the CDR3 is TGTGCCAGCAGCGTAGCAGGGGACGTCTACGAGCAGTACTTC. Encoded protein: CASSVAGDVYEQYF.

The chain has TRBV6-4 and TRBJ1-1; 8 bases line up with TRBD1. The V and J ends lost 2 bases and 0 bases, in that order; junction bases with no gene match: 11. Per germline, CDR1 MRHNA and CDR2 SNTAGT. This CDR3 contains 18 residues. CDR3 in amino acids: CASSDDGQGENMNTEAFF. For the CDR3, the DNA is TGTGCCAGCAGTGACGACGGACAGGGCGAAAACATGAACACTGAAGCTTTCTTT.

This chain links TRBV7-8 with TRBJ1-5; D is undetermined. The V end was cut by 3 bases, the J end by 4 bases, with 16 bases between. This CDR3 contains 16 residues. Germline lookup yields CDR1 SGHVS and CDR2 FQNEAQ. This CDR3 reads CASSFSRDETNQPQHF. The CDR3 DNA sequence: TGTGCCAGCAGCTTTTCTCGCGACGAGACTAATCAGCCCCAGCATTTT.

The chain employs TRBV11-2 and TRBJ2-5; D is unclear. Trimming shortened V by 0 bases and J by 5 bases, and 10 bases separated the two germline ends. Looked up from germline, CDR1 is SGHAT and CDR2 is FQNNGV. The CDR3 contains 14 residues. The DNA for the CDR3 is TGTGCCAGCAGCTTAGATTGGATCGGGGAGACCCAGTACTTC. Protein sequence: CASSLDWIGETQYF.

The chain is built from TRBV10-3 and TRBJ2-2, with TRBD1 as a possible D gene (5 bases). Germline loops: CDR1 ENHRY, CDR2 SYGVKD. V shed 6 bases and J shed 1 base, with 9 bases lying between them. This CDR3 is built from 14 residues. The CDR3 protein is CAIRGRKNTGELFF. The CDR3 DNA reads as TGTGCCATCAGGGGGCGGAAGAACACCGGGGAGCTGTTTTTT.

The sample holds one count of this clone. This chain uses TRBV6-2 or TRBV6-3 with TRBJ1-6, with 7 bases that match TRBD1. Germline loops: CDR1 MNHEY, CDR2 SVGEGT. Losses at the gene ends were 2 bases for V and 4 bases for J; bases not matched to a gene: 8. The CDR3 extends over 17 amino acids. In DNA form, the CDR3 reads TGTGCCAGCAGTTACGACAGGGCGTCCTTTTATAATTCACCCCTCCACTTT. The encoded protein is CASSYDRASFYNSPLHF.

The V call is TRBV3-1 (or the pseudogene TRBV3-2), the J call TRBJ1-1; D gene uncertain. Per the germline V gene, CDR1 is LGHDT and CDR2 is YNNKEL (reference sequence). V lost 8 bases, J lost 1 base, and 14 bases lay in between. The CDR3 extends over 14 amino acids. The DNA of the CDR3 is TGTGCCAGCTCTTTCTCGGCGTCGAACACTGAAGCTTTCTTT. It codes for CASSFSASNTEAFF.

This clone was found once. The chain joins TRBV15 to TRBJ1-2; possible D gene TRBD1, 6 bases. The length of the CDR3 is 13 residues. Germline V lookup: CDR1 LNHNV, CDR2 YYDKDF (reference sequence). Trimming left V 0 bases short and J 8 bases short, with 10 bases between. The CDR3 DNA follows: TGTGCCACCAGCAGAGAATACAGGGCGGGCTACACCTTC. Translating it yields CATSREYRAGYTF.

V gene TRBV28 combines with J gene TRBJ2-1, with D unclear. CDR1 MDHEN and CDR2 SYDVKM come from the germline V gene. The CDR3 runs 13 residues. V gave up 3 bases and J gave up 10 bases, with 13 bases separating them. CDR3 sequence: CASSLYVTREQFF. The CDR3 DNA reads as TGTGCCAGCAGTTTGTATGTAACTCGCGAGCAGTTCTTC.

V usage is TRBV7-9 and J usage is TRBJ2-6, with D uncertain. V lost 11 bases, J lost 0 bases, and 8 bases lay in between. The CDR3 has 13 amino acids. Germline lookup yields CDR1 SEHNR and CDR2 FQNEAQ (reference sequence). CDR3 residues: CALPDSGANVLTF. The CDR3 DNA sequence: TGTGCCTTGCCCGACTCTGGGGCCAACGTCCTGACTTTC. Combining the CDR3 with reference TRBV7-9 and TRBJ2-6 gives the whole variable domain DTGVSQNPRHKITKRGQNVTFRCDPISEHNRLYWYRQTLGQGPEFLTYFQNEAQLEKSRLLSDRFSAERPKGSFSTLEIQRTEQGDSAMYLCALPDSGANVLTFGAGSRLTVL.

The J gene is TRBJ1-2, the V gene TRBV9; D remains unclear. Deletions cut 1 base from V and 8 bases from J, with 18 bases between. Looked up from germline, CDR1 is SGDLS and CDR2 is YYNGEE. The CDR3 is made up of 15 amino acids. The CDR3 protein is CASSVLLPVLGGYTF. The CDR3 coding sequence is TGTGCCAGCAGCGTACTCCTTCCGGTACTCGGAGGCTACACCTTC. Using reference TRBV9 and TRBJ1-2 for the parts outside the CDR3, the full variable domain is DSGVTQTPKHLITATGQRVTLRCSPRSGDLSVYWYQQSLDQGLQFLIQYYNGEERAKGNILERFSAQQFPDLHSELNLSSLELGDSALYFCASSVLLPVLGGYTFGSGTRLTVV.

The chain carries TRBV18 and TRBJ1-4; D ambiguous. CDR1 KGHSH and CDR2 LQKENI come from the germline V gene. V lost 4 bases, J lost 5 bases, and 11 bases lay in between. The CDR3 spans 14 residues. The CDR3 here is CASSREVSNEKLFF. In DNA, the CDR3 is TGTGCCAGCTCACGTGAGGTCTCAAATGAAAAACTGTTTTTT.

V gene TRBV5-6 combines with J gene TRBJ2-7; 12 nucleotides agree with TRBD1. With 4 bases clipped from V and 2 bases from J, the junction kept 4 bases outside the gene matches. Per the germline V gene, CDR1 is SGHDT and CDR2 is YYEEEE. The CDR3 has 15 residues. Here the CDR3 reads CASSGDRGLTYEQYF. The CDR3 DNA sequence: TGTGCCAGCAGCGGGGACAGGGGGCTAACCTACGAGCAGTACTTC.

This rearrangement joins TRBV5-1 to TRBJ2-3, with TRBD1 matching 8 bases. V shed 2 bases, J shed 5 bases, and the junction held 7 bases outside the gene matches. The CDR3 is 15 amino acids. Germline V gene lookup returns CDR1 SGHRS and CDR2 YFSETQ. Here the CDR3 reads CASSFVPGQVDTQYF. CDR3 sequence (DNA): TGCGCCAGCAGCTTCGTCCCGGGACAGGTAGATACGCAGTATTTT.

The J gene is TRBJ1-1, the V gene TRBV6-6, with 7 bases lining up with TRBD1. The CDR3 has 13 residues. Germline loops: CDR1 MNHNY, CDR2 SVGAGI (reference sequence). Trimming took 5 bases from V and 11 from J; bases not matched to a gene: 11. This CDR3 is CASSTGTEGTAFF. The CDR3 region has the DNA TGTGCCAGCAGTACAGGGACAGAGGGAACGGCTTTCTTT.

CDR3 sequence reads: CASSLPGRGTEAFF. CDR3 in DNA: TGTGCCAGCAGCTTACCGGGACGGGGCACTGAAGCTTTCTTT. This chain connects TRBV7-2 to TRBJ1-1; possibly TRBD1 for D (5 bases). V lost 2 bases and J lost 4, with 11 bases in between. Germline assignment: CDR1 SGHTA and CDR2 FQGNSA. The CDR3 has 14 amino acids.

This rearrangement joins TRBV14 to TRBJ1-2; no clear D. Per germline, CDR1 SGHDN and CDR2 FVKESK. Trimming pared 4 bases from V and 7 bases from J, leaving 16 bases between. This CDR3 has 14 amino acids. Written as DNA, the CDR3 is TGTGCCAGCAGCCCTCGTGCGGGGTTGACTGGCTACACCTTC. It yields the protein CASSPRAGLTGYTF. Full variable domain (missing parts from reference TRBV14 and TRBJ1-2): EAGVTQFPSHSVIEKGQTVTLRCDPISGHDNLYWYRRVMGKEIKFLLHFVKESKQDESGMPNNRFLAERTGGTYSTLKVQPAELEDSGVYFCASSPRAGLTGYTFGSGTRLTVV.

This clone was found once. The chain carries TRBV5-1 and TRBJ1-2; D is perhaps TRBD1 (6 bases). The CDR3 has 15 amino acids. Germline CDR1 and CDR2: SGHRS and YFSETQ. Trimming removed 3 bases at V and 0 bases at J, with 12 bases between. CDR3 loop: CASSSNWGPNYGYTF. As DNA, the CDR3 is TGCGCCAGCAGCTCCAACTGGGGGCCTAACTATGGCTACACCTTC.

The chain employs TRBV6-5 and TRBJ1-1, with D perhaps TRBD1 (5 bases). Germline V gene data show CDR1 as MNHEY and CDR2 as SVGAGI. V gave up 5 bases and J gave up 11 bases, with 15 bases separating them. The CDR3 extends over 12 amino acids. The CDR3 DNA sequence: TGTGCCAGCAGTCGACTTGGGGGTGGCGCTTTCTTT. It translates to CASSRLGGGAFF.

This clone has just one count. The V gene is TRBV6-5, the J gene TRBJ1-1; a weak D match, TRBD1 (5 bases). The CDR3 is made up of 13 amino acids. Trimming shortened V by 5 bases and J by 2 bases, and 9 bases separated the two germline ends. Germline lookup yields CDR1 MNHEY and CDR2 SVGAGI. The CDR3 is CASSRQINTEAFF. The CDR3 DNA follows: TGTGCCAGCAGTCGACAGATAAACACTGAAGCTTTCTTT.